This T cell receptor beta chain was identified in a study of blood T cell repertoires in COVID-19. About the study: Sample material is recorded as cDNA or gDNA derived from T cells, B-cell-depleted T cells, or PBMCs.

Participants were placed into cohorts based on the clinical history they reported. The recovered donors of Cohort 3 showed two negative PCRs, clearance, or symptom resolution. Original analysis: Scientists estimated how many nucleated cells there were by amplifying reference gene primers. TCRdb keeps only in-frame clones here, not all; method: immunoSEQ multiplex PCR. That table supplies the V and J calls and clone size; D and trimming were determined from the DNA. Of around 250,000 clones listed, approximately 85% were seen once; the top ten hold 1.9%. Trimming removed 0 bases from V and 1 base from J, with 7 bases in between. CDR3 length: 15 residues. Germline CDR1 SGHRS, CDR2 YFSETQ.

This chain joins TRBV5-1 and TRBJ2-2, with D perhaps TRBD2 (6 bases). This receptor was taken from a woman in her forties or fifties who had recovered from COVID-19. Sequencing was performed on PBMCs or T cells enriched from blood (not recorded which). The CDR3 coding sequence is TGCGCCAGCAGCTTGGTCGGGGGGAACACCGGGGAGCTGTTTTTT. Translating it yields CASSLVGGNTGELFF. Full variable domain (remainder filled in from reference TRBV5-1 and TRBJ2-2): KAGVTQTPRYLIKTRGQQVTLSCSPISGHRSVSWYQQTPGQGLQFLFEYFSETQRNKGNFPGRFSGRQFSNSRSEMNVSTLELGDSALYLCASSLVGGNTGELFFGEGSRLTVL.